This paragraph reports one T cell receptor beta chain. From germline, CDR1 is KGHSH and CDR2 LQKENI. Trimming at V came to 5 bases and at J to 5 bases, leaving 8 bases not matched to a gene. The CDR3 has 14 residues. Some clones are missing from TCRdb's copy, which holds only in-frame ones; the method was immunoSEQ multiplex PCR. The sample has about 100,000 clones; 96% are singletons. This sample stems from a study of technical replicates of blood from several donors. This chain links TRBV18 with TRBJ2-5, with 7 bases aligning to TRBD1. The sequence was obtained from a human donor in good health. The sample was T cells isolated from PBMCs. The CDR3 reads CASSFTGAHETQYF. The CDR3 nucleotides read TGTGCCAGCTCATTTACAGGGGCGCACGAGACCCAGTACTTC.